Sequencing of this TCR beta chain was carried out in a study of cytomegalovirus exposure and HLA in healthy donors. PCR involved 60 Vbeta and 13 Jbeta primers. Assay: immunoSEQ multiplex PCR; the TCRdb copy retains only in-frame clones and omits some. This sample yields under 200,000 clones, of which 65% to 70% are seen a single time; approximately 4.5% belongs to the top ten. Remarks on this clone: Its antigen remains unidentified.

This CDR3 contains 16 residues. Germline V lookup: CDR1 MNHNY, CDR2 SVGAGI (reference sequence). V lost 5 bases, J lost 2 bases, and 16 bases lay in between. Study observations and caveats: Among TCR beta chains of equal frequency, HLA-associated ones were more clonally expanded in a later analysis. After further analysis at a later stage, 15,000 to 20,000 TCR beta sequences were associated with HLA alleles at 0.05 false discovery rate. Reportedly, a later analysis found an Asian-associated ancestry cluster had fewer N-insertions than the approximately 670-donor mean.

The donors gave bone marrow, and they were healthy. The sample consisted of PBMCs. This receptor was taken from a young woman in good health and CMV-seropositive. The V gene is TRBV6-6, the J gene TRBJ1-5; a possible D gene is TRBD1 (6 bases). The CDR3 loop reads CASSQLNGGRNQPQHF. CDR3 nucleotides: TGTGCCAGCAGTCAGTTGAATGGGGGCCGCAATCAGCCCCAGCATTTT.